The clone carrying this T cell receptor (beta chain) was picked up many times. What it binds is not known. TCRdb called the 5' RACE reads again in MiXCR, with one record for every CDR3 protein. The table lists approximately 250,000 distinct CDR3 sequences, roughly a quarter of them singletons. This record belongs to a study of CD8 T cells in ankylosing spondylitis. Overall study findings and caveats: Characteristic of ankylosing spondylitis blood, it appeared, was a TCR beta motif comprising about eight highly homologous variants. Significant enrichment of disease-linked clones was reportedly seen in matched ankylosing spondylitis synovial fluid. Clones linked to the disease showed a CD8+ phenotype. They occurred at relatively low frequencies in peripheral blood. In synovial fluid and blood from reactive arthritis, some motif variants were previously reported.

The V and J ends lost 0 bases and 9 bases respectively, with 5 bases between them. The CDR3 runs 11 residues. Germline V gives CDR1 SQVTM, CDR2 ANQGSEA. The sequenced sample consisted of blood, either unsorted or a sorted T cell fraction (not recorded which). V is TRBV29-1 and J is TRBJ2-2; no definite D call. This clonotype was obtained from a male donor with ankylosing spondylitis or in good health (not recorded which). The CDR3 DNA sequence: TGCAGCGTTGAAGATGGTAGGGAGCTGTTTTTT. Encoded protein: CSVEDGRELFF.